This T cell receptor beta chain was recovered during a study of response to subunit inactivated influenza vaccine. This clonotype was found a few times. Antigen unknown. TCRdb re-analysed the RT-PCR reads in MiXCR, keeping a single row per CDR3 protein. The sample yields approximately 730,000 distinct CDR3 sequences, over 11% seen once. Findings and caveats of the study: With each seasonal influenza vaccination, the authors suggested, few new T cells are recruited.

The sample consisted of PBMCs from blood, taken less than 15 days before vaccination. The sequence was collected from a middle-aged man who received an inactivated influenza vaccine.

The CDR3 reads CSARGPSSSYEQYF. The CDR3 DNA reads TGCAGTGCTAGAGGGCCATCCAGCTCCTACGAGCAGTACTTC. This sequence joins TRBV20-1 and TRBJ2-7; no clear D gene. Germline V gene data show CDR1 as DFQATT and CDR2 as SNEGSKA (reference sequence). The V end was cut by 1 base, the J end by 0 bases, with 10 bases between. This CDR3 comprises 14 residues.